The 20 T cell receptor beta chains below come from one sample, sequenced in a study of patients and donors after allogeneic stem cell transplantation. A single record per CDR3 protein comes from TCRdb applying MiXCR to the RT-PCR reads. The sample includes about 150,000 distinct CDR3 sequences, about a quarter of them seen just once. Source material: blood, either unsorted or a sorted T cell fraction (not recorded which). These receptors were taken from a human donor who was either an allogeneic HSCT recipient or a stem cell or donor lymphocyte infusion donor (not recorded which). It is not recorded whose cells these are; they may come from a transplant donor.

V gene TRBV18 combines with J gene TRBJ2-5, with D uncertain. Germline CDR1 is KGHSH and CDR2 is LQKENI. The CDR3 is 14 residues long. V was clipped by 5 bases and J by 0 bases, with 10 bases between them. This CDR3 is CASSDLPYQETQYF. The CDR3 DNA reads TGTGCCAGCTCAGACCTTCCCTACCAAGAGACCCAGTACTTC.

In nucleotides, the CDR3 is TGCAGTACCGCCGGGACAGGGGGCCCCTACGAGCAGTACTTC. Its protein product is CSTAGTGGPYEQYF. The genes are TRBV20-1 and TRBJ2-7; 12 positions agree with TRBD1. The CDR3 is 14 residues long. V lost 8 bases to trimming and J lost 2 bases; unmatched junction nucleotides: 7. Germline CDR1 and CDR2: DFQATT and SNEGSKA (reference sequence).

J is TRBJ1-6 and V is TRBV9; 7 bases fit TRBD1. V lost 0 bases, J lost 7 bases, and 1 base stayed unmatched. The CDR3 contains 14 residues. CDR1 is SGDLS and CDR2 is YYNGEE in the germline V gene. The CDR3 reads CASSVEGGNSPLHF. The CDR3 region has the DNA TGTGCCAGCAGCGTAGAAGGGGGCAATTCACCCCTCCACTTT.

The chain employs TRBV12-3 or TRBV12-4 and TRBJ2-2; maybe TRBD1 (5 bases). Trimming stripped 5 bases from V and 4 bases from J, with 11 bases between. The CDR3 is 14 residues long. CDR3 region: CASSPRQITGELFF. CDR3 coding DNA: TGTGCCAGCAGTCCCCGACAGATCACCGGGGAGCTGTTTTTT.

The CDR3 DNA is TGCAGTGCTAGAGAGTTGCTGTTTTACAATGAGCAGTTCTTC. This translates into CSARELLFYNEQFF. The chain recombines TRBV20-1 with TRBJ2-1; D unresolved. Per the germline V gene, CDR1 is DFQATT and CDR2 is SNEGSKA (reference sequence). The CDR3 is 14 amino acids. V lost 0 bases, J lost 4 bases, and 10 bases lay in between.

The chain recombines TRBV7-9 with TRBJ1-5; D gene unclear. Germline V gives CDR1 SEHNR, CDR2 FQNEAQ (reference sequence). The CDR3 length is 13 residues. Between the trimmed V and J ends, which lost 10 bases and 9 bases, there was a span of 19 bases. CDR3 amino acids: CATTDEGGPPQHF. The CDR3 DNA reads as TGTGCCACCACTGACGAGGGCGGTCCGCCCCAGCATTTT.

The chain employs TRBV15 and TRBJ1-5; a possible D gene is TRBD1 (6 bases). Between the trimmed V and J ends, which lost 0 bases and 5 bases, there was a span of 11 bases. CDR3 length: 15 residues. Germline CDR1 is LNHNV and CDR2 is YYDKDF (reference sequence). CDR3 sequence reads: CATSRDRGGYQPQHF. CDR3 DNA sequence: TGTGCCACCAGCAGAGATCGAGGGGGGTATCAGCCCCAGCATTTT.

This clonotype was seen repeatedly, ten times or more. As DNA, the CDR3 is TGCGCCAGCAGCCCGGAGGGGAATCAGCCCCAGCATTTT. This translates into CASSPEGNQPQHF. The chain joins TRBV5-1 to TRBJ1-5; maybe TRBD1 (5 bases). Germline CDR1 SGHRS, CDR2 YFSETQ. V was pared by 4 bases and J by 4 bases, with 9 bases between. The CDR3 has 13 residues.

Turning to this clonotype: The junction departs from the called germline gene at one end, perhaps through a read error. The chain uses TRBV12-3 or TRBV12-4 and TRBJ1-2, with a possible D match to TRBD1 (5 bases). This CDR3 contains 12 residues. CDR3 in DNA: TGTGTCAGCAGGTCAGGGAACTATGGCTACACCTTC. This encodes CVSRSGNYGYTF.

This clonotype was seen more than once but under ten times. The J gene is TRBJ2-3, the V gene TRBV2; D unclear. Germline CDR1 reads SNHLY; CDR2 reads FYNNEI. The CDR3 runs to 12 residues. Trimming took 6 bases from V and 4 from J, leaving 8 bases between them. CDR3 loop: CASRGLADTQYF. CDR3 DNA sequence: TGTGCCAGCAGAGGGTTGGCAGATACGCAGTATTTT.

The V gene is TRBV20-1, the J gene TRBJ1-1; a weak D match, TRBD1 (6 bases). CDR1 and CDR2 from the germline V gene are DFQATT and SNEGSKA (reference sequence). Deletions cut 0 bases from V and 4 bases from J, with 12 bases between. This CDR3 region has 14 residues. CDR3 sequence (DNA): TGCAGTGCTAGAGATCAGCGGACAGTCACTGAAGCTTTCTTT. This encodes CSARDQRTVTEAFF.

As to this clonotype: Here the CDR3 omits its conserved ending phenylalanine or tryptophan, so a read error is the likely source. The chain is built from TRBV7-9 and TRBJ1-1; 7 nucleotides line up with TRBD1. V gave up 4 bases and J gave up 11 bases; unmatched junction bases: 13. Germline V gene sequence: CDR1 SEHNR, CDR2 FQNEAQ (reference sequence). There are 14 residues in the CDR3. The DNA of the CDR3 is TGTGCCAGCAGCTCGACCGGCGGACAGGATCTGGCTTTCTTG. As protein: CASSSTGGQDLAFL.

In this sample, this clonotype turned up a few times. The V call is TRBV7-6, the J call TRBJ1-1; TRBD1 is a possible D gene (5 bases). The V end lost 5 bases, the J end lost 0 bases, and 16 bases lay between the germline ends. This CDR3 region has 16 residues. The V gene's germline CDR1 is SGHVS and CDR2 FNYEAQ. The CDR3, as DNA: TGTGCCAGCAGCCGCTCCGGGACTTTGCTGAACACTGAAGCTTTCTTT. Its protein is CASSRSGTLLNTEAFF.

The chain joins TRBV24-1 to TRBJ2-7, with a tentative D call TRBD2 (5 bases). Trimming shortened V by 2 bases and J by 9 bases, and 13 bases separated the two germline ends. Looked up from germline, CDR1 is KGHDR and CDR2 is SFDVKD. The CDR3 length is 13 residues. The CDR3 nucleotides read TGTGCCACCAGTGATTCCCGGGGATTAGCGCAGTACTTC. The encoded protein is CATSDSRGLAQYF.

The genes are TRBV20-1 and TRBJ1-1; 7 bases map to TRBD1. The length of the CDR3 is 12 residues. Germline V CDR1 and CDR2: DFQATT, SNEGSKA (reference sequence). The V and J ends lost 2 bases and 5 bases, in that order; junction bases with no gene match: 2. CDR3 loop: CSARRDRTEAFF. In DNA form, the CDR3 reads TGCAGTGCTAGAAGGGACAGAACTGAAGCTTTCTTT.

The V and J genes are TRBV29-1 and TRBJ2-3; D possibly uses TRBD1 or TRBD2 (5 bases each). CDR3 length equals 13 residues. With 5 bases removed from V and 2 bases from J, the gap between germline ends came to 11 bases. CDR1 is SQVTM and CDR2 is ANQGSEA in the germline V gene. CDR3 DNA sequence: TGCAGCGTTAAAGGGGACCCCACAGATACGCAGTATTTT. Its translation: CSVKGDPTDTQYF.

This clonotype was seen a few times. For the CDR3, the DNA is TGCGCCAGCAGCTCCCGGGGACAGCCCTACACCGGGGAGCTGTTTTTT. Protein: CASSSRGQPYTGELFF. The chain joins TRBV5-1 to TRBJ2-2; 7 nucleotides align to TRBD1. CDR1 SGHRS and CDR2 YFSETQ come from the germline V gene. The CDR3 covers 16 residues. The V and J ends lost 3 bases and 3 bases, in that order; junction bases with no gene match: 8.

V gene TRBV12-3 or TRBV12-4 combines with J gene TRBJ2-3; the D is unclear. CDR3 length: 19 residues. The V and J ends lost 4 bases and 1 base respectively, with 24 bases between them. The CDR3 DNA sequence: TGTGCCAGCAGTTCACCCCGCAATGGCGACAAATTTGGCACAGATACGCAGTATTTT. This gives the protein CASSSPRNGDKFGTDTQYF.

This clonotype was seen a few times. This chain links TRBV20-1 with TRBJ2-7, with unresolved D. V was clipped by 7 bases and J by 0 bases, with 16 bases between them. CDR1 and CDR2 from the germline V gene are DFQATT and SNEGSKA (reference sequence). The CDR3 runs 14 residues. Written as DNA, the CDR3 is TGCAGTGTTCAAGGACGGTTCAGCTCCTACGAGCAGTACTTC. This codes for CSVQGRFSSYEQYF.

The chain employs TRBV6-2 or TRBV6-3 and TRBJ1-2; unclear D gene. V was shortened by 5 bases and J by 2 bases, with 9 bases between the two germline ends. The CDR3 spans 13 residues. Germline V gene data show CDR1 as MNHEY and CDR2 as SVGEGT. CDR3 region: CASSKTENYGYTF. The CDR3 nucleotides read TGTGCCAGCAGTAAGACCGAGAACTATGGCTACACCTTC.